One T cell receptor beta chain is described in this entry. What antigen it recognizes has not been identified. No clone much larger than this one lies a single base away; base qualities are absent. This record comes from a study of vaccination and CD4 T cells after COVID-19 (dated by TCRdb to between 2021 and 2023). About the study as a whole: Convalescent patients had a positive SARS-CoV-2 result on nasal swab PCR, and of these patients, about ten had mild disease and one had severe disease. The convalescent cohort included six males and four females, with two Hispanic individuals, seven Caucasians, two Asians and one multiracial person. Participants received two doses of either the Pfizer-BioNTech BNT162b2 vaccine (n=8) or the Moderna mRNA-1273 vaccine (n=2). Post-COVID blood samples from convalescent patients were collected a median of approximately 93 days after diagnosis, with a range of roughly 35 to 180 days. Post-vaccine blood samples were collected a median of approximately 68 days after the second vaccine dose, ranging from about 13 to 250 days. Culture stimuli were overlapping spike peptide pools from SARS-CoV-2 and from the common cold coronaviruses HCoV-NL63, HCoV-OC43 and HCoV-229E. Control cultures received a CEFX viral epitope pool as the positive control, an HIV-1 Nef peptide pool as the negative control, or no peptide. The spike-specific CD4+ TCR repertoire was compared before and after mRNA vaccination in over nine COVID-19 convalescent patients and a few infection-naive healthy vaccine recipients.

V and J are trimmed by 6 bases and 2 bases, and the gene matches miss 10 bases of the junction. CDR1 is given as SQVTM and CDR2 as ANQGSEA, both from the germline V gene. The cysteine opens and the phenylalanine closes a CDR3 of 16 amino acids. Left in the record is the CDR3 DNA by itself, 48 bases read in frame from the first base. The library was generated by PCR. At the Johns Hopkins FTIC core, DNA from the cultured CD4+ T cells underwent TCR sequencing with the Oncomine TCR Beta short-read assay. The QIAamp micro DNA kit was used to extract genomic DNA from the cultured CD4+ T cells. Oncomine TCR Beta libraries from cultured CD4+ T cells were pooled with unique dual indexes and sequenced on an Illumina iSeq 100. Concerning the study's data processing: Non-productive sequences were filtered out, and CDR3s that did not start with C, did not end with F or W, or were shorter than 7 amino acids were discarded. Antigen-specific clonotypes were identified using the MANAFEST web application through comparison of peptide-stimulated wells with reference and other culture wells. For a clone to be called positive, the clone needed an FDR below 0.05, an odds ratio above 5, and a productive frequency above 0.1% in at least two of three replicate wells. Cross-reactive clonotypes were defined as significantly expanded in both SARS-CoV-2 spike wells and at least one common cold coronavirus spike condition. Similarity between CDR3 sequences was evaluated in R version 3.6.1 using Levenshtein distances (stringdist) and unrooted phylogenetic trees (ape). Starting from the raw public reads, TCRdb applied fastp trimming at Q25, assembled clones with MiXCR and retained in-frame beta chains. When rows share a CDR3 protein, they turn into one entry using the most common DNA and genes. Clone size and V and J calls follow TCRdb, not the original study. Present in this sample are over 15,000 distinct CDR3 sequences, approximately 53% of which were seen just once. The ten most abundant clones make up 9.5% to 15% of the sample.

This sample's treatment or condition label indicates: 10-day PBMC culture with coronavirus spike peptide pools or control peptides (ViraFEST assay). The ViraFEST assay was used in the study, in which antigen-specific T cells were expanded with peptide pools and expanded clonotypes were subsequently identified by TCR sequencing. The positive SARS-CoV-2 PCR tests of the convalescent patients were dated from March to December 2020, before the Alpha, Beta and Delta variants emerged in the United States. Around 2 million PBMCs per well were cultured in IMDM with approximately 5.5% human AB serum and 8.5 to 10 IU/ml IL-2, plus 10 ug/ml peptide pools. On days 3 and 7, half of the culture medium was replaced with fresh IL-2-containing medium. Once the cells had been in culture for roughly 10 days, the EasySep CD4+ T cell isolation kit was used to isolate CD4+ T cells by negative selection. Ficoll-Paque Plus gradient centrifugation was used to isolate PBMCs from whole blood, and the isolated PBMCs were then either used fresh or cryopreserved at -140C. Culture conditions were generally each tested in triplicate wells.

Overall results and qualifications from the work: In convalescent patients, nearly all vaccine-specific clones (304 of 307) were found to be mono-reactive for SARS-CoV-2 spike rather than cross-reactive with common cold coronaviruses. Among the post-vaccine SARS-CoV-2-reactive clones in convalescent patients, a median approximately 90% showed up only after vaccination, which suggests vaccine-specific priming. Relatively few convalescent patients were included in the study, and early timepoints after natural infection were not analyzed. An increase in the median number of SARS-CoV-2-reactive clonotypes from around 20 after infection to 38 after vaccination was observed, but the change was not found to be significant.

Sequences were obtained from CD4+ T cells from blood, cultured in vitro. Here the chain combines TRBV29-1 and TRBJ2-6, with TRBD1 matching 7 junction bases. This TCR was recovered from a human donor who had recovered from COVID-19. The bases are TGCAGCGTGGGTGAGACAGGGTCCGCTGGGGCCAACGTCCTGACTTTC. Translated, this gives CSVGETGSAGANVLTF.